The 15 T cell receptor beta chains presented below share a single source sample, sequenced in a study of CD8+ T cells in alopecia areata. Treatment indicated: oral pan-JAK inhibitor, 5-10 mg twice daily. RNA was isolated and reverse transcribed to cDNA, the sequencing template. The data were produced by immunoSEQ multiplex PCR, yet TCRdb's version contains in-frame clones alone and is incomplete. This table has roughly 110,000 clones, 56% appearing once. The sample was CD4+ T cells sorted from blood, taken at week 24, from a patient treated with tofacitinib. All receptors derive from a human donor with alopecia areata.

The rearrangement links TRBV6-5 to TRBJ1-1, with D perhaps TRBD1 (5 bases). The CDR3 is made up of 14 amino acids. CDR1 is MNHEY, CDR2 SVGAGI, per germline. V lost 5 bases, J lost 7 bases, and 17 bases lay in between. CDR3 residues: CASSSVGAGGEAFF. CDR3 coding DNA: TGTGCCAGCAGTAGCGTAGGGGCGGGAGGTGAAGCTTTCTTT.

The chain couples TRBV23-1 to TRBJ2-2; 7 nucleotides agree with TRBD2. TRBV23-1 is flagged as an ORF with uncertain function. The CDR3 is 18 amino acids. V lost 0 bases, J lost 6 bases, and 13 bases stayed unmatched. The CDR3 spells CASSQSCTLGGSAGELFF. The CDR3 coding sequence is TGCGCCAGCAGTCAATCGTGCACGCTCGGGGGGAGTGCCGGGGAGCTGTTTTTT.

The V gene is TRBV2, the J gene TRBJ2-6; 11 bases match TRBD2. Germline V gene data show CDR1 as SNHLY and CDR2 as FYNNEI. The CDR3 spans 16 residues. The V and J ends lost 6 bases and 1 base, in that order; junction bases with no gene match: 2. As DNA, the CDR3 is TGTGCCAGCAGACGGACTAGCGGGTCTGGGGCCAACGTCCTGACTTTC. Translating gives CASRRTSGSGANVLTF. Full variable domain (missing parts from reference TRBV2 and TRBJ2-6): EPEVTQTPSHQVTQMGQEVILRCVPISNHLYFYWYRQILGQKVEFLVSFYNNEISEKSEIFDDQFSVERPDGSNFTLKIRSTKLEDSAMYFCASRRTSGSGANVLTFGAGSRLTVL.

This clone appeared a few times. V gene TRBV29-1 combines with J gene TRBJ1-1; D may be TRBD1 (6 bases). V was shortened by 4 bases and J by 7 bases, with 16 bases between the two germline ends. Per germline, CDR1 SQVTM and CDR2 ANQGSEA. The CDR3 sequence is 13 residues long. The CDR3 region is CSVARTEAHEAFF. CDR3 sequence (DNA): TGCAGCGTTGCACGGACAGAGGCCCATGAAGCTTTCTTT.

The table lists this clone with a count of one. The gene calls are TRBV7-2 and TRBJ2-2; unclear D gene. The V end was cut by 6 bases, the J end by 0 bases, with 14 bases between. Germline CDR1 SGHTA, CDR2 FQGNSA. The CDR3 has 16 amino acids. CDR3 residues: CASSFFSVANTGELFF. The DNA for the CDR3 is TGTGCCAGCAGTTTCTTCTCCGTCGCGAACACCGGGGAGCTGTTTTTT.

This clone was counted only a few times. The chain couples TRBV20-1 to TRBJ1-2, with unresolved D. Germline CDR1 DFQATT, CDR2 SNEGSKA (reference sequence). The V end was cut by 6 bases, the J end by 5 bases, with 10 bases between. CDR3 length: 11 amino acids. CDR3 sequence (DNA): TGCAGTGCGGGCAGCTCTTATGGCTACACCTTC. Translating it yields CSAGSSYGYTF.

The chain couples TRBV4-3 to TRBJ2-7; maybe TRBD1 (6 bases). Trimming cost V 1 base and J 3 bases, with 10 bases left between them. The length of the CDR3 is 14 residues. The V gene's germline CDR1 is LGHNA and CDR2 YSLEER. CDR3 region: CASSQGQANYEQYF. Written as DNA, the CDR3 is TGCGCCAGCAGCCAAGGACAGGCGAACTACGAGCAGTACTTC.

At least ten counts were recorded for this clone. The rearrangement uses TRBV19 and TRBJ2-1; TRBD1 matches at 8 bases. V lost 6 bases to trimming and J lost 7 bases; unmatched junction nucleotides: 8. This CDR3 comprises 14 residues. Germline CDR1 is LNHDA and CDR2 is SQIVND (reference sequence). CDR3 sequence reads: CASSLLDRENEQFF. As DNA, the CDR3 is TGTGCCAGTAGCCTTCTGGACAGGGAAAATGAGCAGTTCTTC.

This clone was observed a few times. The chain uses TRBV30 and TRBJ1-5, with D possibly TRBD1 on 5 matching bases. The V end lost 2 bases, the J end lost 10 bases, and 15 bases lay between the germline ends. From germline, CDR1 is GTSNPN and CDR2 SVGIG (reference sequence). The CDR3 has 13 amino acids. CDR3 region: CAWSSRVHLPQHF. The CDR3 region has the DNA TGTGCCTGGAGTAGCAGGGTCCATCTTCCCCAGCATTTT.

This clone has only one observation. This rearrangement joins TRBV5-4 to TRBJ2-5; 8 bases line up with TRBD1. J was trimmed by 4 bases and V by 3 bases; bases with no gene match: 5. CDR3 length: 14 amino acids. Germline V gives CDR1 SGHNT, CDR2 YYREEE (reference sequence). CDR3 amino acids: CASSSGQGSETQYF. The CDR3 coding sequence is TGTGCCAGCAGCTCCGGACAGGGATCAGAGACCCAGTACTTC.

The chain links TRBV5-1 to TRBJ1-1; TRBD1 is a possible D gene (5 bases). Germline values: CDR1 SGHRS, CDR2 YFSETQ. The length of the CDR3 is 15 residues. The V end lost 4 bases, the J end lost 0 bases, and 13 bases lay between the germline ends. The CDR3, as DNA: TGCGCCAGCAGCCCGAGGGGCAGGCTGAACACTGAAGCTTTCTTT. Encoded protein: CASSPRGRLNTEAFF.

This clone came up a few times. The chain couples TRBV29-1 to TRBJ1-2; possible D gene TRBD1, 6 bases. The germline gives CDR1 SQVTM, CDR2 ANQGSEA. V lost 6 bases to trimming and J lost 8 bases, with 19 bases between them. This CDR3 has 13 amino acids. As DNA, the CDR3 is TGCAGCGTCTCTACAGGGACCGACCGCGGCTACACCTTC. Its translation: CSVSTGTDRGYTF.

This clone was found once. The chain joins TRBV7-2 to TRBJ2-5; no reliable D call. With 2 bases removed from V and 4 bases from J, the gap between germline ends came to 8 bases. CDR3 length: 13 residues. CDR1 is SGHTA, CDR2 FQGNSA, per germline. The DNA of the CDR3 is TGTGCCAGCAGCTTAAATGTTCTAGAGACCCAGTACTTC. Translated, it gives CASSLNVLETQYF.

CDR3 bases: TGTGCCACCAGCAGCAGGAATTTCGCCGGGGAGCTGTTTTTT. Its translation is CATSSRNFAGELFF. The rearrangement links TRBV15 to TRBJ2-2; D is uncertain. V was pared by 3 bases and J by 6 bases, with 11 bases between. This CDR3 contains 14 residues. Germline lookup yields CDR1 LNHNV and CDR2 YYDKDF (reference sequence).

The chain has TRBV7-9 and TRBJ1-6; 8 nucleotides match TRBD1. This CDR3 contains 14 residues. J lost 10 bases, V lost 3 bases, and 5 bases had no gene match. Germline V gives CDR1 SEHNR, CDR2 FQNEAQ (reference sequence). The CDR3 sequence is CASSLTGDGSPLHF. The CDR3 region has the DNA TGTGCCAGCAGCTTGACAGGGGACGGCTCACCCCTCCACTTT.